This TCR beta chain was observed in a study of T cell changes during pregnancy in multiple sclerosis (dated by TCRdb to about 2019). Context from the whole study: The study examined how the T cell repertoire changed over the course of pregnancy in women with multiple sclerosis.

Concerning this clone itself: This receptor's antigen is unknown. One base away there is no much larger clone; base qualities are not given.

Receptor libraries were prepared by the immunoSEQ multiplex PCR assay. TCRdb mirrors the immuneACCESS table, restricted to in-frame sequences. Some clones are absent from its copies; in checked studies, under half trace to an unresolved V gene, and the reason for the others is unknown. The sample has roughly 42,000 clones on record, more than 85% of them singletons. About 0.5% of the sample comes from the top ten. Including the terminal cysteine and phenylalanine, the CDR3 comprises 16 residues. Kept here is only the CDR3 DNA, which spans 48 bases and is read in frame from base 1. V is cut by 5 bases and J by 1 base, and the space between the germline ends is 15 bases. The germline V gene (reference sequence) supplies CDR1 SEHNR and CDR2 FQNEAQ.

The chain was built from TRBV7-9 and TRBJ1-3; perhaps TRBD1 is the D gene, with 5 bases matching. This TCR derives from a female donor in good health, enrolled as a control in a pregnancy study. The sequences come from CD4+ T cells from peripheral blood mononuclear cells, collected in the second trimester of pregnancy. The CDR3 here reads CASSPGSTQSGNTIYF. The sequence in DNA is TGTGCCAGCAGCCCAGGGTCCACTCAGTCTGGAAACACCATATATTTT.